This TCR beta chain derives from a study of T-cell reconstitution after alpha-beta-depleted transplantation in children. The TCRbeta library was prepared with unique molecular identifiers. TCRdb re-analysed the PCR reads in MiXCR, keeping a single row per CDR3 protein. The table records approximately 190,000 distinct CDR3 sequences, 8.4% of them present only once. V was shortened by 4 bases and J by 3 bases, with 14 bases between the two germline ends. CDR1 is MNHEY, CDR2 SVGAGI, per germline. The CDR3 totals 15 residues. This clonotype appeared many times. The sample here was PBMCs, mostly from graft donor cells, taken 360 days after TCRalphabeta/CD19-depleted stem cell transplant. The sequence was obtained from a male patient between 2 and 10 years old who had a stem cell transplant for acute myeloid leukemia, so the T cells may come from the graft donor. This rearrangement joins TRBV6-5 to TRBJ2-3, with D possibly matching TRBD1 (5 bases). The CDR3 loop reads CASSSDKVETDTQYF. DNA for the CDR3: TGTGCCAGCAGTTCGGACAAGGTGGAAACAGATACGCAGTATTTT.